The T cell receptor (beta chain) described here comes from a study of blood T cell repertoires in COVID-19 (dated by TCRdb to about 2020). Regarding the study in general: Collaborator samples came from the United States, Italy and Spain and covered acute and convalescent phases of COVID-19. Samples were obtained from the ongoing ImmuneRACE study (first 160 participants) and from approximately 1,200 subjects provided by 6 global collaborators. The repertoires were released in a freely available public database intended as a resource for research on the immune response to SARS-CoV-2. The prospective study material was composed of cDNA or gDNA derived from T cells, B-cell-depleted T cells, or PBMCs. Deeply sampled blood TCRbeta repertoires from subjects exposed to, actively infected with, or recovered from COVID-19 were included in the dataset. Sample metadata almost always included a de-identified subject ID, COVID-19 status, age in years and sex. Where available, HLA class I and class II types were taken from metadata supplied by the sample provider and were not determined by assay-based typing. Study-wide findings and limitations: Clinical and demographic metadata were provided uncurated, with the amount varying by source and participant.

TCRbeta CDR3 regions were amplified from genomic DNA using the immunoSEQ Assay, a bias-controlled multiplex PCR. As for the authors' bioinformatics: Within the assay, amplification of reference gene primers was used to estimate how many nucleated cells each sample contained. To quantify the absolute abundance of each unique TCRbeta CDR3 rearrangement, sequence reads were collapsed and filtered. For each sample, productive Simpson clonality was calculated by taking the square root of Simpson's diversity index across productive rearrangements. The table was pulled from immuneACCESS by TCRdb, which kept in-frame rearrangements only. Such tables lose some clones; where checked, under half of the loss comes from unresolved V genes, and the rest has no known cause. That table furnishes V, J and clone size, whereas the DNA furnished D and trimming. In this sample the table shows about 140,000 clones, 84% of which occur a single time. The top ten constitute 3.4% of the sample.

In the prospective study, participants were 18 to 89 years old, resided in under 30 geographic areas of the United States, and were enrolled through a virtual design. In the prospective study, participants were assigned to cohorts based on the clinical history participants reported in a screening survey and a study questionnaire. Mobile phlebotomists in the prospective study collected whole blood, serum and a nasopharyngeal or oropharyngeal swab from every participant. Over an approximately 2-month period, participants in the prospective study had the option of providing additional blood draws and questionnaires. Before DNA extraction, blood samples from the prospective study were shipped at room temperature or frozen. The sample holds a few counts of this clone. There is no known antigen for this receptor. Base qualities are not recorded, but no much larger clone differs from it by a single base.

The receptor comes from a woman aged 50 to 60 with acute COVID-19. Sequenced input: PBMCs or T cells enriched from blood (not recorded which).

The bases are TGTGCCAGCAGAGATACAGGGAACACCGGGGAGCTGTTTTTT. Its coded protein is CASRDTGNTGELFF. The V and J segments used are TRBV7-7 and TRBJ2-2; a tentative D call is TRBD1 (5 bases match). V is cut by 6 bases and J by 1 base, and the space between the germline ends is 9 bases. Reading the germline V gene (reference sequence) gives CDR1 SSHAT and CDR2 FNYEAQ. The CDR3 measures 14 amino acids from cysteine to phenylalanine. The entry retains the CDR3 DNA only, 42 bases that are in frame from base 1.